This T cell receptor (beta chain) was captured in a study of T cell repertoires in cytomegalovirus infection. The CDR3 has 17 amino acids. Germline CDR1 and CDR2: SEHNR and FQNEAQ (reference sequence). Study findings and constraints: In two of eight donors, the top clonotype was HLA-C-restricted CMV-specific.

Via MiXCR, TCRdb re-called the reads, giving one row per CDR3 protein. The data contain under 200,000 distinct CDR3 sequences, about 28% of them singletons. Details on this clonotype: The antigen is not known. The junction and the germline gene differ at one end; a read error may be behind it.

The clonotype originates from a human donor in good health (CMV status not recorded). Some clones in this sample may be carry-over from other donors' samples. Material: PBMCs. V gene TRBV7-9 combines with J gene TRBJ2-6; TRBD1 agrees at 7 bases. CDR3 loop: CASNLTGDSSGANVLTF. The CDR3 nucleotides are TGTGCCAGCAACTTAACAGGGGACAGCTCTGGGGCCAACGTCCTGACTTTC.